The 30 T cell receptor beta chains below were found in one sample sequenced in a study of CD8+CD57+ T cells in acquired aplastic anemia. Genomic DNA provided the template from which TCR beta VDJ and CDR3 profiles were obtained. A single record per CDR3 protein comes from TCRdb applying MiXCR to the reads. Here the sample spans 300,000 or so distinct CDR3 sequences, about three fifths being singletons. It was patients with CD8+CD57+ cell expansion by flow cytometry who were chosen for sequencing. Sequencing was done on a sample of sorted CD4+, CD8+, or CD8+CD57+ T cells (not recorded which) from PBMCs. The receptors stem from a human donor with aplastic anemia.

This chain connects TRBV7-8 to TRBJ2-5; a possible D gene is TRBD2 (6 bases). The germline gives CDR1 SGHVS, CDR2 FQNEAQ. Trimming removed 6 bases at V and 5 bases at J, with 16 bases between. CDR3 size: 14 residues. CDR3 region: CASSSPGLRETQYF. CDR3 coding DNA: TGTGCCAGCAGTTCACCGGGACTCCGGGAGACCCAGTACTTC.

This clonotype came up a few times. The chain combines TRBV12-3 or TRBV12-4 with TRBJ2-2, with 12 nucleotides matching TRBD2. With 1 base clipped from V and 5 bases from J, the junction kept 8 bases outside the gene matches. This CDR3 has 18 residues. CDR3 amino acids: CASSLGQLAGGPTGELFF. For the CDR3, the DNA is TGTGCCAGCAGTTTAGGCCAGCTAGCGGGGGGGCCGACCGGGGAGCTGTTTTTT.

At least ten counts were recorded for this clonotype. This sequence joins TRBV5-8 and TRBJ2-5, with 9 bases fitting TRBD2. This CDR3 has 16 amino acids. Germline V gives CDR1 SGHTS, CDR2 YDEGEE. Trimming cost V 0 bases and J 8 bases; bases outside gene matches: 11. The DNA of the CDR3 is TGTGCCAGCAGCTTGGGTGGGACTAGCTGGGAGAATACCCAGTACTTC. Amino acid sequence: CASSLGGTSWENTQYF.

This clonotype turned up a few times. The gene calls are TRBV11-1 and TRBJ2-7, with D uncertain. The CDR3 runs to 16 residues. Germline V CDR1 and CDR2: SGHAT, FQDESV (reference sequence). V was cut by 2 bases and J by 3 bases, with 17 bases left in between. Written as DNA, the CDR3 is TGTGCCAGCAGCTTAATAGCAGGCCAGAGAGACTACGAGCAGTACTTC. It specifies CASSLIAGQRDYEQYF. Combining the CDR3 with reference TRBV11-1 and TRBJ2-7 gives the whole variable domain EAEVAQSPRYKITEKSQAVAFWCDPISGHATLYWYRQILGQGPELLVQFQDESVVDDSQLPKDRFSAERLKGVDSTLKIQPAELGDSAMYLCASSLIAGQRDYEQYFGPGTRLTVT.

V gene TRBV24-1 combines with J gene TRBJ1-2; D is perhaps TRBD1 (5 bases). Trimming cost V 7 bases and J 5 bases, with 16 bases left between them. The length of the CDR3 is 14 residues. The germline gives CDR1 KGHDR, CDR2 SFDVKD. The CDR3 bases are TGTGCCACCAGCCCCTCAGGGATCGGGTATGGCTACACCTTC. Translation gives CATSPSGIGYGYTF.

This chain connects TRBV5-1 to TRBJ1-2; D is perhaps TRBD1 (5 bases). V shed 2 bases and J shed 4 bases, with 9 bases lying between them. There are 13 residues in the CDR3. From germline, CDR1 is SGHRS and CDR2 YFSETQ. Written as DNA, the CDR3 is TGCGCCAGCAGCTTTACGACAGCCTATGGCTACACCTTC. It translates to CASSFTTAYGYTF.

Points on this clonotype: A much larger clone differs from this one at a single base, so this may be a read error. The CDR3: CASSEQGLLCGYTF. The CDR3 DNA is TGCGCCAGCAGCGAACAGGGTCTCCTCTGTGGCTACACCTTC. The chain uses TRBV5-1 and TRBJ1-2, with D tentatively TRBD1 (6 bases). The ends were cut back, 4 bases at V and 7 bases at J, with 17 bases in the middle. The CDR3 is 14 residues long. In germline, CDR1 is SGHRS, CDR2 YFSETQ.

The rearrangement joins TRBV6-5 to TRBJ1-1; 7 bases fit TRBD1. The V and J ends lost 2 bases and 5 bases, in that order; junction bases with no gene match: 8. The CDR3 totals 15 residues. Looked up from germline, CDR1 is MNHEY and CDR2 is SVGAGI. The DNA of the CDR3 is TGTGCCAGCAGTTACACACTTCGACAGGGAACTGAAGCTTTCTTT. Its protein is CASSYTLRQGTEAFF.

This clonotype was seen once. This chain uses TRBV25-1 with TRBJ2-7; 9 positions match TRBD1. The CDR3 has 12 residues. CDR1 is MGHDK, CDR2 SYGVNS, per germline. Trimming at V came to 8 bases and at J to 3 bases, leaving 2 bases not matched to a gene. The CDR3 DNA reads as TGTGCCAGCGGGACAGGGCACTACGAGCAGTACTTC. Protein sequence: CASGTGHYEQYF.

With regard to this clonotype: Mismatch with germline at one junction end may stem from a read error. The chain is built from TRBV5-1 and TRBJ2-3; possibly TRBD2 for D (6 bases). This CDR3 spans 14 amino acids. Germline V gene data show CDR1 as SGHRS and CDR2 as YFSETQ. CDR3 region: CASSLGYSGDTQYF. As DNA, the CDR3 is TGTGCCAGCAGCTTAGGGTATAGCGGAGATACGCAGTATTTT.

This sequence joins TRBV6-5 and TRBJ2-1; D remains unclear. With 2 bases removed from V and 5 bases from J, the gap between germline ends came to 7 bases. The CDR3 is made up of 13 amino acids. Germline V gene data show CDR1 as MNHEY and CDR2 as SVGAGI. In DNA, the CDR3 is TGTGCCAGCAGTTACATCGGCCACAATGAGCAGTTCTTC. The encoded protein is CASSYIGHNEQFF.

This chain joins TRBV20-1 and TRBJ1-2; a possible D gene is TRBD1 (6 bases). The germline CDR1 and CDR2 sequences are DFQATT and SNEGSKA (reference sequence). CDR3 length: 13 residues. V gave up 3 bases and J gave up 8 bases, with 16 bases separating them. The CDR3 nucleotides are TGCAGTGCTAGTCAGGGGATTGGGTACGGCTACACCTTC. Translating gives CSASQGIGYGYTF.

On this clonotype itself: A much larger clone is a single base away; this may be a read error. The rearrangement links TRBV12-5 to TRBJ1-4; no clear D gene. Deletions cut 1 base from V and 3 bases from J, with 9 bases between. CDR1 and CDR2 (germline): LGHNT, FRNRAP. This CDR3 is 15 amino acids long. The CDR3 loop reads CASGLALGSNEKLFF. As DNA, the CDR3 is TGTGCTAGTGGTTTGGCTTTAGGTTCTAATGAAAAACTGTTTTTT.

This clonotype was seen repeatedly, ten times or more. The chain couples TRBV4-1 to TRBJ2-5, with D uncertain. CDR1 MGHRA and CDR2 YSYEKL come from the germline V gene. Deletions cut 0 bases from V and 4 bases from J, with 3 bases between. The CDR3 sequence is 12 residues long. Here the CDR3 reads CASSQEGETQYF. In DNA form, the CDR3 reads TGCGCCAGCAGCCAAGAAGGAGAGACCCAGTACTTC.

In this sample, this clonotype turned up a few times. The rearrangement links TRBV10-2 to TRBJ1-2; D is undetermined. In germline, CDR1 is WSHSY, CDR2 SAAADI. The CDR3 sequence is 15 residues long. V was pared by 4 bases and J by 1 base, with 13 bases between. The CDR3 DNA is TGCGCCAGCAGTGCGCAGAACAGCCTTAACTATGGCTACACCTTC. This codes for CASSAQNSLNYGYTF.

This clonotype was observed at least ten times. The genes are TRBV9 and TRBJ2-5; TRBD2 is a possible D gene (6 bases). Trimming removed 0 bases at V and 5 bases at J, with 11 bases between. CDR3 length: 14 amino acids. CDR1 and CDR2 from the germline V gene are SGDLS and YYNGEE. In nucleotides, the CDR3 is TGTGCCAGCAGCGTAGCCGGGGGTGTGGAGACCCAGTACTTC. It codes for CASSVAGGVETQYF.

V and J are TRBV7-2 and TRBJ2-5, with a tentative D call TRBD1 (5 bases). V was trimmed by 0 bases and J by 6 bases, leaving 8 bases between them. CDR3 length equals 13 residues. CDR1 is SGHTA and CDR2 is FQGNSA in the germline V gene. The CDR3 DNA reads as TGTGCCAGCAGCTTAGCTTACAGGAAGACCCAGTACTTC. Protein: CASSLAYRKTQYF.

For this clonotype: At one end, the junction sequence differs from germline, possibly due to a read error. The chain recombines TRBV12-3 or TRBV12-4 with TRBJ2-1; 12 bases match TRBD2. The CDR3 is made up of 13 amino acids. CDR3 region: CASSRTSGNEQFF. CDR3 DNA sequence: TGTGCCAGCAGCCGGACTAGCGGGAATGAACAGTTCTTC.

V and J are TRBV7-3 and TRBJ2-1; the match to TRBD1 covers 8 bases. Germline V gene sequence: CDR1 SGHTA, CDR2 FQGTGA. J was trimmed by 16 bases and V by 4 bases; bases with no gene match: 12. CDR3 size: 13 residues. The DNA for the CDR3 is TGTGCCAGCAGCTCCCAGGCGACAGGGGCTAAATTCTTC. Translation gives CASSSQATGAKFF.

V is TRBV20-1 and J is TRBJ1-1; D not resolved. This CDR3 region has 15 residues. Trimming left V 0 bases short and J 0 bases short, with 11 bases between. Germline V gives CDR1 DFQATT, CDR2 SNEGSKA (reference sequence). CDR3 DNA sequence: TGCAGTGCTAGAGATGGAGGGTCCATGAACACTGAAGCTTTCTTT. It translates to CSARDGGSMNTEAFF.

This chain joins TRBV7-9 and TRBJ1-1; D is perhaps TRBD1 (5 bases). Trimming pared 2 bases from V and 1 base from J, leaving 29 bases between. Germline V gene sequence: CDR1 SEHNR, CDR2 FQNEAQ (reference sequence). CDR3 length equals 21 residues. In nucleotides, the CDR3 is TGTGCCAGCAGCTTAACGGGACCTAGCACAGATACGCAGTATGAGAACACTGAAGCTTTCTTT. Amino acids: CASSLTGPSTDTQYENTEAFF.

About this clonotype itself: One junction end does not reproduce the germline sequence, and a read error may be involved. V gene TRBV5-1 combines with J gene TRBJ2-4; 7 nucleotides align to TRBD2. This CDR3 has 13 amino acids. CDR1 and CDR2 from the germline V gene are SGHRS and YFSETQ. In DNA, the CDR3 is TGTGCCAGCAGCTTGGGGGGGGAAAACATTCAGTACTTC. It translates to CASSLGGENIQYF.

A few counts support this clonotype. V gene TRBV10-3 combines with J gene TRBJ2-5; weak D call: TRBD2 (5 bases). The germline V gene encodes CDR1 ENHRY and CDR2 SYGVKD. Between the trimmed V and J ends, which lost 3 bases and 6 bases, there was a span of 11 bases. This CDR3 contains 13 residues. The CDR3 protein is CAISEEGWKTQYF. In DNA form, the CDR3 reads TGTGCCATCAGTGAAGAGGGCTGGAAGACCCAGTACTTC.

This clonotype was observed a few times. The junction shows a germline mismatch at one end, possibly a read error. V usage is TRBV6-4 and J usage is TRBJ2-6; no definite D call. Per the germline V gene, CDR1 is MRHNA and CDR2 is SNTAGT. CDR3 length equals 14 residues. The CDR3 coding sequence is TGTGCCATCAGTGAGTCGGGCGGTTCCAACGTCCTGACTTTC. Protein: CAISESGGSNVLTF.

This clonotype was seen repeatedly, ten times or more. The V and J genes are TRBV10-3 and TRBJ2-2; 9 nucleotides agree with TRBD2. Germline V CDR1 and CDR2: ENHRY, SYGVKD. V was clipped by 3 bases and J by 7 bases; unmatched bases: 9. The CDR3 totals 16 residues. The CDR3 DNA follows: TGTGCCATCAGTGAAAGTCGCGGGGGGGCCGACGGGGAGCTGTTTTTT. Translating gives CAISESRGGADGELFF.

V is TRBV20-1 and J is TRBJ2-4; D gene uncertain. The ends were cut back, 1 base at V and 0 bases at J, with 4 bases in the middle. The CDR3 sequence is 13 residues long. The V gene's germline CDR1 is DFQATT and CDR2 SNEGSKA (reference sequence). The CDR3 here is CSARAVAKNIQYF. The CDR3 region has the DNA TGCAGTGCTAGAGCGGTAGCCAAAAACATTCAGTACTTC.

The chain carries TRBV19 and TRBJ2-7, with a tentative D call TRBD1 (6 bases). V lost 7 bases, J lost 1 base, and 20 bases lay in between. CDR1 is LNHDA and CDR2 is SQIVND in the germline V gene (reference sequence). This CDR3 is 16 amino acids long. In nucleotides, the CDR3 is TGTGCCAGTAAAAACTTAACAGGGCCAGGGTCCTACGAGCAGTACTTC. Protein: CASKNLTGPGSYEQYF.

This clonotype has a count of ten or more. V gene TRBV19 combines with J gene TRBJ2-2, with a possible D match to TRBD1 (6 bases). Germline V gene lookup returns CDR1 LNHDA and CDR2 SQIVND (reference sequence). V was pared by 3 bases and J by 7 bases, with 15 bases between. The CDR3 has 15 amino acids. The CDR3 sequence: CASSMNSRGYGELFF. The CDR3 nucleotides are TGTGCCAGTAGTATGAATAGCAGGGGATACGGGGAGCTGTTTTTT.

The chain employs TRBV11-2 and TRBJ1-1, with 7 bases that match TRBD1. J was trimmed by 5 bases and V by 5 bases; bases with no gene match: 17. This CDR3 contains 17 residues. Germline-derived CDR1 and CDR2 are SGHAT and FQNNGV. CDR3 residues: CASSLRTGEVVGTEAFF. Written as DNA, the CDR3 is TGTGCCAGCAGCCTCAGGACAGGAGAAGTAGTGGGTACTGAAGCTTTCTTT.

The chain uses TRBV20-1 and TRBJ2-5; a weak D match, TRBD1 (6 bases). The CDR3 runs 11 residues. Trimming stripped 6 bases from V and 3 bases from J, with 8 bases between. The germline CDR1 and CDR2 sequences are DFQATT and SNEGSKA (reference sequence). The CDR3 DNA reads TGCAGTGCACCAGGGGAAGAGACCCAGTACTTC. As protein: CSAPGEETQYF.